A single sample gave rise to the 5 T cell receptor beta chains below, sequenced in a study of T cells after yellow fever vaccination. MiXCR, run by TCRdb on the 5' RACE reads, gives a single entry per CDR3 protein. The repertoire holds roughly 100,000 distinct CDR3 sequences, with 8% to 10% as singletons. The source was CD8+ T cells not binding an NS4B(214-222) dextramer, sorted from PBMCs, collected roughly 15 days after the first yellow fever vaccination. These receptors were obtained from a man aged 18 to 29 who received the YFV17D yellow fever vaccine.

The chain combines TRBV6-1 with TRBJ2-3, with a tentative D call TRBD2 (5 bases). CDR3 length: 17 amino acids. V was cut by 6 bases and J by 0 bases, with 19 bases left in between. Germline values: CDR1 MNHNS, CDR2 SASEGT. The CDR3 sequence is CASSPVPGFRSTDTQYF. The CDR3, as DNA: TGTGCCAGCAGCCCCGTCCCGGGGTTTCGTAGCACAGATACGCAGTATTTT.

This clonotype showed up just a few times. The V and J genes are TRBV2 and TRBJ1-1; possibly TRBD1 for D (5 bases). This CDR3 is 12 amino acids long. V gave up 2 bases and J gave up 4 bases, with 5 bases separating them. Germline V CDR1 and CDR2: SNHLY, FYNNEI. The CDR3 nucleotides read TGTGCCAGCAGTGAAAGGGGCACTGAAGCTTTCTTT. Its protein product is CASSERGTEAFF. The entire variable domain, with the rest obtained from reference TRBV2 and TRBJ1-1, is as follows: EPEVTQTPSHQVTQMGQEVILRCVPISNHLYFYWYRQILGQKVEFLVSFYNNEISEKSEIFDDQFSVERPDGSNFTLKIRSTKLEDSAMYFCASSERGTEAFFGQGTRLTVV.

In its sample, this clonotype was seen once. This may come from a read error, since a much larger clone is one base off. This chain links TRBV20-1 with TRBJ2-1, with TRBD2 as a possible D gene (5 bases). V shed 3 bases and J shed 3 bases, with 15 bases lying between them. The CDR3 contains 15 residues. Germline V gene lookup returns CDR1 DFQATT and CDR2 SNEGSKA (reference sequence). The CDR3 here is CSASSGVHCYNEQFF. DNA for the CDR3: TGCAGTGCTAGTTCCGGGGTGCACTGCTACAATGAGCAGTTCTTC.

This clonotype has a handful of counts. The chain carries TRBV12-3 or TRBV12-4 and TRBJ1-2; 7 bases line up with TRBD1. V shed 5 bases, J shed 6 bases, and the junction held 9 bases outside the gene matches. This CDR3 comprises 14 residues. This CDR3 is CASSRAEGANGYTF. The CDR3 DNA sequence: TGTGCCAGCAGTAGGGCAGAGGGGGCAAATGGCTACACCTTC.

The chain combines TRBV15 with TRBJ2-7; possibly TRBD1 for D (5 bases). Trimming took off 5 bases at V and 3 bases at J, with 8 bases between the two ends. Germline V gene lookup returns CDR1 LNHNV and CDR2 YYDKDF (reference sequence). This CDR3 contains 12 residues. The chain's CDR3 is CATSVQGYEQYV. The CDR3 nucleotides read TGTGCCACCAGCGTTCAGGGCTACGAGCAGTACGTC.